This T cell receptor beta chain appears in the sequencing data of a study of cytomegalovirus exposure and HLA in healthy donors. Points from the study as a whole: Most TCR sequences proved rare, with some public TCRs found in many donors. At a 0.05 false discovery rate, a later analysis found approximately 17,000 TCR beta sequences to be associated with HLA alleles. As a later analysis showed, a missense DCLRE1C variant was linked to trimming of TCR beta V- and J-genes.

Vbeta (60) and Jbeta (13) primers were used in the PCR. The method was immunoSEQ multiplex PCR; TCRdb's version includes in-frame clones alone and lacks a portion of them. The listing contains some 89,000 clones. With regard to this clone: Its specificity is unknown.

The TCR was taken from a woman younger than 45 in good health and CMV-seronegative. The material sequenced was PBMCs.

The CDR3 DNA reads as TGTGCCAGCAGCCGCCCCGAGGCTAGCGGAAGCTCCTACAATGAGCAGTTCTTC. It yields the protein CASSRPEASGSSYNEQFF. V usage is TRBV11-2 and J usage is TRBJ2-1, with 7 bases aligning to TRBD2. V shed 5 bases and J 0 bases; nucleotides not matched to a gene: 13. The CDR3 length is 18 residues. Germline V gene data show CDR1 as SGHAT and CDR2 as FQNNGV.